Presented here are 26 T cell receptor beta chains from one specimen sequenced in a study of cytomegalovirus exposure and HLA in healthy donors. PCR employed 60 Vbeta and 13 Jbeta primers. Repertoires were generated with immunoSEQ multiplex PCR, while TCRdb's copy carries only in-frame clones and drops some. The repertoire holds 200,000 or so clones, almost 80% seen once, with 3.5% to 4% in the top ten. Sequencing was carried out using PBMCs. Source of these receptors: a male donor in good health and CMV-seronegative.

V and J are TRBV29-1 and TRBJ2-1, with 10 bases fitting TRBD1. CDR1 and CDR2 (germline): SQVTM, ANQGSEA. This CDR3 has 15 amino acids. The V gene end was trimmed by 7 bases and the J gene end by 4 bases; junction bases not matched to a gene: 10. The CDR3: CSAQGRDRGYNEQFF. Here the CDR3 DNA reads TGCAGCGCCCAGGGTCGGGACAGGGGTTACAATGAGCAGTTCTTC.

V is TRBV2 and J is TRBJ1-1, with no clear D. V was clipped by 6 bases and J by 11 bases, with 16 bases between them. The CDR3 has 12 amino acids. The germline CDR1 and CDR2 sequences are SNHLY and FYNNEI. This CDR3 is CASSYSFPGAFF. The DNA of the CDR3 is TGTGCCAGCAGCTACTCCTTTCCGGGGGCTTTCTTT.

This chain links TRBV29-1 with TRBJ2-2; the D gene is possibly TRBD2 (6 bases). Germline loops: CDR1 SQVTM, CDR2 ANQGSEA. CDR3 length: 12 amino acids. V shed 6 bases and J shed 6 bases, with 11 bases lying between them. The CDR3 DNA is TGCAGCGTAGGCGAGCGGGCCGGGGAGCTGTTTTTT. Protein product: CSVGERAGELFF.

This chain joins TRBV19 and TRBJ2-7; 9 bases fit TRBD2. The germline V gene encodes CDR1 LNHDA and CDR2 SQIVND (reference sequence). The CDR3 is 15 amino acids. Unmatched junction bases numbered 9, after V lost 5 bases and J lost 4 bases. As DNA, the CDR3 is TGTGCCAGTAGTCTAACCCTGGGACTAGCATACGAGCAGTACTTC. Translated, it gives CASSLTLGLAYEQYF.

This clone was recorded a few times. The chain recombines TRBV7-3 with TRBJ2-7; D uncertain. Germline V gene sequence: CDR1 SGHTA, CDR2 FQGTGA. With 4 bases removed from V and 7 bases from J, the gap between germline ends came to 11 bases. There are 12 residues in the CDR3. DNA for the CDR3: TGTGCCAGCAGCTCCCTTAACCGGGAGCAGTACTTC. This translates into CASSSLNREQYF.

The J gene is TRBJ2-7, the V gene TRBV2; 7 bases agree with TRBD2. This CDR3 is 15 amino acids long. V was clipped by 7 bases and J by 6 bases; unmatched bases: 15. Looked up from germline, CDR1 is SNHLY and CDR2 is FYNNEI. CDR3 in DNA: TGTGCCAGCATTAAGAGGGAGGGCGGGGCCGCCGAGCAGTACTTC. Amino acids: CASIKREGGAAEQYF.

The chain is built from TRBV5-1 and TRBJ2-1; 7 bases match TRBD1. Germline V gene sequence: CDR1 SGHRS, CDR2 YFSETQ. V lost 0 bases and J lost 7; bases outside the gene matches: 7. This CDR3 has 15 amino acids. In DNA form, the CDR3 reads TGCGCCAGCAGCTTGGGACAGGGTATTACGAATGAGCAGTTCTTC. It yields the protein CASSLGQGITNEQFF.

This clone showed up just a few times. V usage is TRBV30 and J usage is TRBJ1-1, with a tentative D call TRBD1 (5 bases). The germline CDR1 and CDR2 sequences are GTSNPN and SVGIG (reference sequence). The V gene lost 4 bases and the J gene lost 7 bases, with 22 bases spanning the gap. The CDR3 is made up of 15 amino acids. CDR3 DNA: TGTGCCTGGACCCGACCGTCTGGCAGGGTATATGAAGCTTTCTTT. Translating gives CAWTRPSGRVYEAFF.

The chain couples TRBV28 to TRBJ2-5; the match to TRBD1 covers 7 bases. The germline V gene has CDR1 MDHEN and CDR2 SYDVKM. The junction had 11 bases not matched to a gene; V was cut back by 4 bases and J by 0 bases. The CDR3 length is 17 residues. In DNA form, the CDR3 reads TGTGCCAGCAGTTCACCCATCCGGGGACAGTACCAAGAGACCCAGTACTTC. It translates to CASSSPIRGQYQETQYF. Using reference TRBV28 and TRBJ2-5 for the parts outside the CDR3, the full variable domain is DVKVTQSSRYLVKRTGEKVFLECVQDMDHENMFWYRQDPGLGLRLIYFSYDVKMKEKGDIPEGYSVSREKKERFSLILESASTNQTSMYLCASSSPIRGQYQETQYFGPGTRLLVL.

This clone was picked up a small number of times. V usage is TRBV5-1 and J usage is TRBJ1-1; tentative D call: TRBD1 (5 bases). CDR3 size: 16 residues. The V end was cut by 4 bases, the J end by 2 bases, with 18 bases between. CDR1 is SGHRS and CDR2 is YFSETQ in the germline V gene. CDR3 loop: CASSVQLQGSNTEAFF. CDR3 sequence (DNA): TGCGCCAGCAGCGTTCAACTCCAGGGTAGCAACACTGAAGCTTTCTTT. Supplemented by reference TRBV5-1 and TRBJ1-1, the full variable domain reads KAGVTQTPRYLIKTRGQQVTLSCSPISGHRSVSWYQQTPGQGLQFLFEYFSETQRNKGNFPGRFSGRQFSNSRSEMNVSTLELGDSALYLCASSVQLQGSNTEAFFGQGTRLTVV.

In DNA, the CDR3 is TGTGCCAGCTCACCCTCACTAGCGGGTCAAGAGACCCAGTACTTC. It translates to CASSPSLAGQETQYF. J is TRBJ2-5 and V is TRBV18, with 9 nucleotides matching TRBD2. The V gene end was trimmed by 3 bases and the J gene end by 2 bases; junction bases not matched to a gene: 4. The CDR3 loop spans 15 amino acids. The V gene's germline CDR1 is KGHSH and CDR2 LQKENI.

The table lists this clone with many counts. The J gene is TRBJ2-2, the V gene TRBV5-1; 10 nucleotides align to TRBD1. This CDR3 comprises 14 residues. Germline CDR1 is SGHRS and CDR2 is YFSETQ. Germline trimming cut 7 bases from V and 5 bases from J; bases unmatched to any gene: 5. CDR3 sequence reads: CASGGQGGTGELFF. The CDR3 DNA reads TGCGCCAGCGGCGGACAGGGGGGAACCGGGGAGCTGTTTTTT. Together with reference TRBV5-1 and TRBJ2-2, the CDR3 gives the full variable domain: KAGVTQTPRYLIKTRGQQVTLSCSPISGHRSVSWYQQTPGQGLQFLFEYFSETQRNKGNFPGRFSGRQFSNSRSEMNVSTLELGDSALYLCASGGQGGTGELFFGEGSRLTVL.

V is TRBV28 and J is TRBJ1-5; maybe TRBD1 (6 bases). This CDR3 has 16 amino acids. From germline, CDR1 is MDHEN and CDR2 SYDVKM. Trimming took 0 bases from V and 0 from J, leaving 9 bases between them. CDR3 sequence reads: CASSLWGAGSNQPQHF. In DNA, the CDR3 is TGTGCCAGCAGTTTATGGGGGGCAGGTAGCAATCAGCCCCAGCATTTT.

This clone was seen once. The J gene is TRBJ2-7, the V gene TRBV12-1; TRBD2, as called in the table, went unchecked against the DNA. TRBV12-1 is a recognized pseudogene. The CDR3 has 22 amino acids. This CDR3 is CASTSRQGILAGGPARAYEQYF. The CDR3 DNA sequence: TGTGCCAGCACCTCGCGACAGGGAATACTAGCGGGAGGGCCGGCCAGAGCCTACGAGCAGTACTTC.

The rearrangement joins TRBV6-5 to TRBJ2-7, with D possibly TRBD1 on 6 matching bases. The CDR3 is 15 residues long. Trimming pared 4 bases from V and 6 bases from J, leaving 19 bases between. Germline lookup yields CDR1 MNHEY and CDR2 SVGAGI. The CDR3 sequence: CASSLARGFRGEQYF. The CDR3 nucleotides read TGTGCCAGCAGTTTGGCCAGGGGCTTTCGGGGCGAGCAGTACTTC.

The chain combines TRBV7-9 with TRBJ2-7, with D perhaps matching TRBD1 (6 bases). The CDR3 length is 15 residues. Trimming shortened V by 4 bases and J by 7 bases, and 20 bases separated the two germline ends. Germline V gives CDR1 SEHNR, CDR2 FQNEAQ (reference sequence). CDR3 in DNA: TGTGCCAGCAGCTGGGGCACCGGGACAACGGGAGAGCAGTACTTC. It codes for CASSWGTGTTGEQYF.

The chain employs TRBV30 and TRBJ1-1; D gene ambiguous. The CDR3 sequence is 13 residues long. V lost 1 base and J 0 bases, leaving 6 bases between the germline ends. The germline gives CDR1 GTSNPN, CDR2 SVGIG (reference sequence). The CDR3 DNA follows: TGTGCCTGGAGTGCGTCGTTGAACACTGAAGCTTTCTTT. This sequence encodes CAWSASLNTEAFF.

In its sample, this clone was seen a few times. V is TRBV5-8 and J is TRBJ2-1; TRBD1 is a possible D gene (5 bases). Trimming stripped 0 bases from V and 9 bases from J, with 10 bases between. The germline V gene has CDR1 SGHTS and CDR2 YDEGEE. The CDR3 is made up of 13 amino acids. The CDR3 protein is CASSLADSSEQFF. The CDR3, as DNA: TGTGCCAGCAGCTTGGCTGACAGCAGTGAGCAGTTCTTC. Based on the CDR3 plus reference TRBV5-8 and TRBJ2-1, the full variable domain is EAGVTQSPTHLIKTRGQQATLRCSPISGHTSVYWYQQALGLGLQFLLWYDEGEERNRGNFPPRFSGRQFPNYSSELNVNALELEDSALYLCASSLADSSEQFFGPGTRLTVL.

This rearrangement joins TRBV5-1 to TRBJ1-1, with D maybe TRBD1 (5 bases). The CDR3 covers 17 residues. The ends were cut back, 1 base at V and 1 base at J, with 17 bases in the middle. Looked up from germline, CDR1 is SGHRS and CDR2 is YFSETQ. The CDR3 DNA is TGCGCCAGCAGCTTGTCAGGGATTAAGGTGGGGAACACTGAAGCTTTCTTT. Residues: CASSLSGIKVGNTEAFF.

Remarks on this clone: At one end, the junction sequence differs from germline, possibly due to a read error. The chain combines TRBV7-9 with TRBJ1-3; 10 bases are a match to TRBD1. From germline, CDR1 is SEHNR and CDR2 FQNEAQ (reference sequence). This CDR3 has 17 amino acids. The CDR3 reads CSSSQHATGGQGNTIYF. In DNA form, the CDR3 reads TGTTCCAGCAGCCAACATGCGACAGGGGGCCAGGGAAACACCATATATTTT.

V gene TRBV5-1 combines with J gene TRBJ2-2; TRBD1 agrees at 8 bases. With V trimmed by 7 bases and J by 6 bases, 11 bases remained unmatched. The germline V gene encodes CDR1 SGHRS and CDR2 YFSETQ. The CDR3 is 15 residues long. In DNA, the CDR3 is TGCGCCAGCGGCCTGACAGGGGACCTCGCCGGGGAGCTGTTTTTT. Translating it yields CASGLTGDLAGELFF.

The rearrangement links TRBV9 to TRBJ2-2, with 10 bases that match TRBD1. Unmatched junction bases numbered 9, after V lost 7 bases and J lost 6 bases. Germline CDR1 and CDR2: SGDLS and YYNGEE. The CDR3 has 15 amino acids. CDR3 loop: CASRGGQGSAGELFF. CDR3 DNA: TGTGCCAGCCGTGGGGGACAGGGGTCGGCCGGGGAGCTGTTTTTT.

J is TRBJ2-3 and V is TRBV6-1, with TRBD2 identical over 11 bases. CDR3 length equals 14 residues. Germline values: CDR1 MNHNS, CDR2 SASEGT. The V gene end was trimmed by 8 bases and the J gene end by 2 bases; junction bases not matched to a gene: 3. CDR3 sequence: CASRLAGYTDTQYF. The CDR3 DNA sequence: TGTGCCAGCCGACTAGCGGGATACACAGATACGCAGTATTTT.

This clone was counted many times. The CDR3 DNA reads TGTGCCCGGGACAGGGCGAGCTCTGGGGCCAACGTCCTGACTTTC. This encodes CARDRASSGANVLTF. The genes are TRBV30 and TRBJ2-6; 9 nucleotides align to TRBD1. With V trimmed by 8 bases and J by 0 bases, 5 bases remained unmatched. The CDR3 runs to 15 residues. Germline V lookup: CDR1 GTSNPN, CDR2 SVGIG (reference sequence). The entire variable domain, with the rest obtained from reference TRBV30 and TRBJ2-6, is as follows: SQTIHQWPATLVQPVGSPLSLECTVEGTSNPNLYWYRQAAGRGLQLLFYSVGIGQISSEVPQNLSASRPQDRQFILSSKKLLLSDSGFYLCARDRASSGANVLTFGAGSRLTVL.

In DNA, the CDR3 is TGCGCCAGCAGCTTGTCTGGGAGCACTAATGAAAAACTGTTTTTT. Translating gives CASSLSGSTNEKLFF. This sequence joins TRBV5-1 and TRBJ1-4; D is ambiguous. CDR1 and CDR2 from the germline V gene are SGHRS and YFSETQ. V gave up 1 base and J gave up 2 bases, with 9 bases separating them. CDR3 length: 15 residues.

The J gene is TRBJ2-5, the V gene TRBV5-4; a weak D match, TRBD2 (6 bases). Deletions cut 4 bases from V and 3 bases from J, with 16 bases between. CDR3 length equals 15 residues. The germline V gene encodes CDR1 SGHNT and CDR2 YYREEE (reference sequence). CDR3: CASSTPLANKETQYF. CDR3 coding DNA: TGTGCCAGCAGCACGCCCCTAGCGAACAAAGAGACCCAGTACTTC.